This TCR beta chain was recorded in a study of blood T cell repertoires in COVID-19 (dated by TCRdb to the early 2020s). About the full investigation: Collaborator samples came from the United States, Italy and Spain and covered acute and convalescent phases of COVID-19. A de-identified subject ID, COVID-19 status, age in years and sex were almost always included in the sample metadata. The material from the prospective study consisted of cDNA or gDNA derived from T cells, B-cell-depleted T cells, or PBMCs. Subjects who had been exposed to COVID-19, were actively infected with it, or had recovered from it provided the deeply sampled blood TCRbeta repertoires that made up the dataset. A freely available public database, intended as a resource for researchers studying the immune response to SARS-CoV-2, is where the repertoires were released. HLA class I and class II types, where available, came from metadata supplied by the sample provider rather than from assay-based typing. The samples were drawn from the first 160 participants of the ongoing ImmuneRACE study and from 1,254 subjects provided by 6 global collaborators.

The immunoSEQ Assay, a bias-controlled multiplex PCR, was used to amplify TCRbeta CDR3 regions from genomic DNA. Processing in the source paper ran as follows. The number of nucleated cells in each sample was estimated from the amplification of reference gene primers within the assay. To quantify the absolute abundance of each unique TCRbeta CDR3 rearrangement, sequence reads were collapsed and filtered. For each sample, productive Simpson clonality was calculated as the square root of Simpson's diversity index across productive rearrangements. This is the immuneACCESS table as TCRdb keeps it, with only in-frame sequences that have V and J called. A part of the clones is gone; compared with another copy, unresolved V genes explain less than half, and the rest is unexplained. Clone size and the V and J calls come from that table; the DNA yielded D and trimming. Counted in this sample were some 230,000 clones; 82% of them appeared once. Roughly 8.2% of the sample comes from the top ten.

In Seattle, one collaborating source enrolled patients while the infection was active and tracked those patients longitudinally over the course of disease. The collaborating institutions used their own protocols to collect whole blood in K2EDTA tubes. For TCRbeta analysis, collaborators shipped samples in one of three forms: frozen whole blood, isolated PBMCs, or DNA extracted from either of those sample types. In this sample, this clone turned up a few times. The clone's antigen remains unknown. No base quality values were provided; no much bigger clone lies one nucleotide off. The germline V gene provides CDR1 ENHRY and CDR2 SYGVKD. From the cysteine through the phenylalanine, the CDR3 covers 13 amino acids. Only the CDR3 DNA is retained, 39 bases long and in frame from the first base. A distance of 11 bases separates the germline ends of V and J, which lose 8 bases and 3 bases respectively. General findings and caveats noted by the study authors: The quantity of clinical and demographic metadata differed by source and by participant and was supplied without curation.

This sequence originates from a woman aged 80 or over with COVID-19, enrolled during active disease. Material for sequencing was peripheral blood. This receptor chain uses TRBV10-3 and TRBJ1-5; the best D guess is TRBD1, with 5 bases matching. The nucleotide sequence is given as TGTGCCATCGGCGACAGAGACAATCAGCCCCAGCATTTT. Its protein is CAIGDRDNQPQHF.